This T cell receptor beta chain emerged from a study of blood T cell repertoires in COVID-19. Whole-study context: There were acute and convalescent COVID-19 samples, and they came from the United States, Italy and Spain. From T cells, B-cell-depleted T cells, or PBMCs came the material, which was cDNA or gDNA.

In the authors' workflow: Amplification from reference gene primers served as the basis for estimated nucleated cell counts. The data were produced by immunoSEQ multiplex PCR, yet TCRdb's version contains in-frame clones alone and is incomplete. V and J calls and clone size are those listed in that table; D and trimming were worked out from the DNA. The table shows 200,000 or so clones, with roughly 84% occurring only once. V lost 1 base, J lost 4 bases, and 16 bases lay in between. The CDR3 is 17 residues long. Germline V lookup: CDR1 SGHDN, CDR2 FVKESK. The clonotype was recovered from a man between 35 and 55 years old who had recovered from COVID-19. This chain joins TRBV14 and TRBJ1-4; D remains unclear. The sequencing input was peripheral blood. CDR3 DNA sequence: TGTGCCAGCAGCCAAGGGGTTGCTGAACGGAGTAATGAAAAACTGTTTTTT. Protein product: CASSQGVAERSNEKLFF.